This T cell receptor beta chain comes out of a study of T cell responses to AZD1222 COVID-19 vaccine. The germline CDR1 and CDR2 sequences are SGHNT and YYREEE (reference sequence). The CDR3 is 15 amino acids. The J segment lost 3 bases and the V segment lost 4 bases, leaving 5 bases of the junction unmatched. Here immunoSEQ multiplex PCR was the method, and the copy in TCRdb shows in-frame clones only, minus some. Among around 100,000 clones, 80% to 90% were seen once, and the ten largest hold roughly 20%. The rearrangement links TRBV5-4 to TRBJ1-4, with 8 bases identical to TRBD1. Source: peripheral blood, taken on day 0 of AZD1222 vaccination. This receptor was taken from an adult in good health. CDR3 bases: TGTGCCAGCAGCCGACAGGGGAACTCTAATGAAAAACTGTTTTTT. Encoded protein: CASSRQGNSNEKLFF.